The present entry profiles one TCR beta chain with its context. This clone came up a few times. Its target antigen remains unknown. No base quality information exists; no much larger clone differs at one position. These data are taken from a study of cytomegalovirus exposure and HLA in healthy donors (dated by TCRdb to the late 2010s). With regard to the full study: An earlier analysis of about 560 of the donors reported 276 Gb of sequence data and about 120 million unique TCR beta sequences obtained from 150 million to 200 million T cells. HLA typing included class I and class II loci at four-digit resolution. To predict cytomegalovirus infection status, the study brought together high-throughput TCR immunosequencing, statistical association of individual TCRs with disease status, and machine learning. To study patterns of TCR occurrence, a later analysis re-analyzed previously published TCR beta repertoires from 650 to 750 donors and added high-resolution HLA genotyping. An earlier analysis of around 580 of the donors used high-throughput TCR beta sequencing to judge whether each TCR beta V gene segment behaved as functional or pseudogenic. On average, approximately 250,000 unique TCR beta nucleotide sequences were sequenced per donor among a few hundred genotyped donors of the cohort, with around 19% of those sequences being non-productive. The genetic ancestry cluster associated with self-reported Caucasian donors included 65% to 90% of the roughly 410 genotyped donors. The study aimed to test whether signatures of past pathogen exposure could be identified by cataloging public T cell receptors. The number of typed donors differed by locus: about 629-630 for A, B, C, DRB1 and DQB1; approximately 520 for DQA1; 606 for DPA1; and around 470 for DPB1. A separate validation cohort of some 130 different subjects was used in addition to the approximately 700-subject first cohort. All discovery cohort repertoires had been generated using a single sequencing platform. Because of strong linkage in the cohort, roughly five DR-DQ haplotypes were treated as single units for association and clustering. A later genetic analysis took genome-wide SNP genotypes for about 55% of the 666 donors and used that subset as a discovery cohort. Rather than drawing on any new phenotypic data, the later analysis identified candidate immune exposures from TCR beta sequences and the way those sequences occurred across donors. The study profiled the T cell repertoires of 666 subjects by immunosequencing and related them to cytomegalovirus serostatus. Donor age, sex, ethnicity and CMV serostatus were collected together with the repertoire data. Approximately 300 gigabases of sequencing data and 75 million to 85 million unique TCR sequences made up an early release that covered nearly 650 HLA-typed donors. Study-level results and caveats: According to the authors, the approach could potentially be generalized to other disease states and immunological phenotypes. A further reported finding was that TCR beta sequences accurately predicted the HLA-A and HLA-B alleles for most subjects in the first cohort. Strong co-occurrence of HLA alleles, especially DR and DQ, made assigning TCR associations to individual alleles difficult. Some IMGT-functional V segments, including TRBV6-2 and TRBV6-3, could not be told apart with the 87-base-pair reads, so those segments were excluded. CMV serostatus was the only immune exposure information available for the cohort. V-gene and J-gene trimming of TCR beta chains was associated with a missense DCLRE1C variant in a later genetic analysis, and the association was replicated in an independent cohort. A total of some 180 TCR beta chains were listed by the study as associated with cytomegalovirus. According to a later analysis, TCR association rates differed among HLA loci, with DRB1 alleles showing the most associated TCRs and HLA-C alleles showing the fewest. Several of the top co-occurrence clusters appeared to be linked to parvovirus B19, influenza, CMV and Epstein-Barr virus, according to a later analysis. Roughly uniform sequencing depth across donors was assumed in presence/absence analyses, although this assumption may not hold. The cohort was sequenced for TCR beta chains only, and without alpha or paired-chain data the features that could be detected were limited. Specific HLA alleles were associated with around 18,000 TCR beta sequences at a false discovery rate of 0.05 in a later analysis. Across donors, most TCR sequences were observed very rarely, whereas some public TCRs were present in many individuals. Roughly 17 rarely observed V segments, including chromosome 9 orphons, were excluded from the earlier analysis of several hundred of the donors because counts were too low. Linkage disequilibrium might explain the correlated functional status among segregating V segments, but an unknown experimental factor could not be excluded. In vitro tests confirmed that a few of the cytomegalovirus-associated TCR beta chains recognize cytomegalovirus antigens. A group of highly shared sequence variants was considered likely to be a technical artifact of the sequencing pipeline. According to a later genetic analysis, donors in an Asian-associated ancestry cluster had fewer N-insertions in productive TCRs than the roughly 700-donor mean. Because HLA typing was missing for some donors at each locus, association tests included only the typed subset. In an earlier analysis of some 550 of the donors, most TCR beta V segments were observed in productive rearrangements about 87% or about 30% of the time, broadly matching IMGT annotations. The classifier was reported to diagnose cytomegalovirus status with high specificity and sensitivity in both the original and validation cohorts. Compared with equally common non-associated chains, HLA-associated TCR beta chains in a later analysis were more clonally expanded and had lower generation probabilities. A later analysis found that most CMV-associated TCR beta chains appeared HLA-restricted, with HLA associations seemingly driven largely by CMV exposure.

The library was made by the immunoSEQ multiplex PCR assay. For the multiplex PCR, a mixture combining 60 forward primers for TCR Vbeta segments and 13 reverse primers for TCR Jbeta segments was used. A multiplex PCR assay on genomic DNA amplified the CDR3 region of rearranged TCR beta genes. On the Illumina HiSeq System, the amplified TCR beta libraries were sequenced as 87-base-pair reads. The paper's data handling went like this. In a later analysis, tens of millions of unique TCR beta chains were counted across the roughly 610 repertoires, and approximately 9.9 million of these chains were shared by at least two donors. Raw reads were error-corrected and collapsed into unique sequences by a nearest-neighbor algorithm in which closely related sequences were merged to remove PCR and sequencing errors. Alignment of CDR3 sequences to IMGT reference sequences was used to assign V, D and J gene segments. For a sequence to be retained, a match of at least six nucleotides to both a V gene segment and a J gene segment was required. A rearrangement counted as productive if the CDR3 had no stop codons and remained in frame with V and J, and every other rearrangement counted as non-productive. CDR3 was defined by IMGT convention, running from the second conserved V-encoded cysteine to the conserved J-encoded phenylalanine. The earlier analysis of roughly 590 of the donors excluded sequences that lacked an unambiguous match to a single V gene segment. In an earlier analysis of a few hundred of the donors, a V segment was called functional when productive rearrangements were above 56.7%, and segregating when the standard deviation between donors exceeded 5%. A statistical classification framework was built for diagnosing cytomegalovirus status from the catalog of TCR beta chain sequences. V and J gene assignment, in a later analysis, came from comparing TCR nucleotide sequences with IMGT/GENE-DB human TR gene sequences. Using the TCRdist pipeline, a later analysis assigned CDR3 sequences along with most-parsimonious VDJ recombination scenarios. In a later analysis, each TCR beta chain was defined by its CDR3 amino acid sequence together with its V-gene family, and reads without a unique V-gene family were excluded. To address suspected cross-contamination and a sequencing artifact, a later analysis removed some 620 highly shared, low-generation-probability nucleotide sequences. In a later analysis, a clonal expansion index was calculated for each public chain from normalized within-repertoire ranks of inferred template counts. Generation probabilities in a later analysis came from a VDJ recombination model fitted to out-of-frame rearrangements, and those results were checked against IGoR. A later analysis scored TCR-TCR, TCR-HLA and TCR-CMV co-occurrence with hypergeometric tests, applying a repertoire-size bias correction to TCR pairs. A later analysis estimated false discovery rates by permuting HLA or CMV assignments 20 times. In a later analysis, co-occurring TCRs were grouped using DBSCAN, with TCRdist sequence similarity added in when clustering inside HLA-allele-positive subsets. Co-occurrence clustering excluded repertoires with fewer than 30,000 or more than 120,000 public chains, plus five with anomalous nucleotide sharing. TCRdb provides this immuneACCESS table in a form limited to in-frame rearrangements. Some clones are lacking; in checked studies, under half of them reflect an unresolved V gene, and why the rest are absent is not known. The V and J calls and clone size come from that table; D and trimming were worked out from the DNA. A total of approximately 180,000 clones appear in this sample, just under 85% of them only once. About 4.9% of the sample is taken by the ten largest.

The junction carries 12 bases between V and J, which are trimmed by 3 bases and 7 bases respectively. From the germline V gene, CDR1 is SGHTA and CDR2 is FQGNSA. The CDR3, from cysteine to phenylalanine, totals 13 residues. Kept here is only the CDR3 DNA, which spans 39 bases and is read in frame from base 1. The cohort consisted of hundreds of healthy bone marrow donors. Cohort members were all nominally healthy when sampled, although unrecorded immune exposures were likely present. The donor tested CMV seropositive, placing the donor among the approximately 290 seropositive members of the cohort. A peripheral blood sample was provided by each donor, and peripheral blood mononuclear cells were used for TCR beta sequencing. The Qiagen DNeasy Blood Extraction Kit was used to extract genomic DNA from the blood cell samples.

The rearranged segments are TRBV7-2 and TRBJ1-1, with no D gene named confidently. The sequenced sample was PBMCs. The TCR originated in a girl under 18 in good health and CMV-seropositive. The sequenced DNA is TGTGCCAGCAGCTTCAGACGGAGAGATGAAGCTTTCTTT. This gives the protein CASSFRRRDEAFF.